This T cell receptor (beta chain) stems from a study of CD8+CD57+ T cells in acquired aplastic anemia. In the study overall: Isolated CD4+ and CD8+ cells, once sorted, yielded DNA averaging 3.2 ug.

Patients chosen for sequencing had CD8+CD57+ cells that had expanded, as shown by flow cytometry. Each patient had severe acquired aplastic anemia. The CDR3 sequence is 15 residues long. Trimming removed 1 base at V and 2 bases at J, with 15 bases between. Germline assignment: CDR1 SQVTM and CDR2 ANQGSEA. About this clonotype: What it recognizes is unknown.

Findings and caveats of the study: In CD8+ cells, Simpson's diversity showed no significant difference between patients and controls. Patients and controls shared under 30 CD8+ CDR3 sequences, highly expressed in patients.

Genomic DNA served as template for TCR beta VDJ and CDR3 profiling. From the reads, TCRdb called clonotypes with MiXCR, one entry per CDR3 protein. The sample gives approximately 220,000 distinct CDR3 sequences, about 44% of which show up once; less than 9% is in the top ten. This chain connects TRBV29-1 to TRBJ2-7; possibly TRBD2 for D (6 bases). The source material was sorted CD4+, CD8+, or CD8+CD57+ T cells (not recorded which) from PBMCs. The receptor comes from a human donor with aplastic anemia. CDR3 in amino acids: CSVEGLGRDTYEQYF. The CDR3 nucleotides read TGCAGCGTTGAAGGATTAGGGCGGGATACCTACGAGCAGTACTTC.